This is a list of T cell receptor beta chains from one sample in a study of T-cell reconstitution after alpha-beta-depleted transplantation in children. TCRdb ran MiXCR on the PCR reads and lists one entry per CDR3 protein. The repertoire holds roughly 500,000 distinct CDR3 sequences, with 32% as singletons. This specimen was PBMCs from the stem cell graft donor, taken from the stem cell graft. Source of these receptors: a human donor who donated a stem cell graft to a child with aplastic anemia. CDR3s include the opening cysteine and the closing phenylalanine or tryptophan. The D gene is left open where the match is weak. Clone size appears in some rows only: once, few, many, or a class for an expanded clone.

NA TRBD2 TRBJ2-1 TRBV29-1 CSVELLAGGSSYNEQFF TGCAGCGTTGAACTCCTAGCGGGAGGAAGCTCCTACAATGAGCAGTTCTTC
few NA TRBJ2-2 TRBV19 CASSIQGDTGELFF TGTGCCAGTAGTATACAGGGTGACACCGGGGAGCTGTTTTTT
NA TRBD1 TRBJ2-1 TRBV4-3 CASSQDQGDRGRGRRFF TGCGCCAGCAGCCAAGATCAGGGGGACAGGGGACGAGGACGACGGTTCTTC
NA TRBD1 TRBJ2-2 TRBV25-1 CASRESTGTGTGELFF TGTGCCAGCAGGGAATCGACCGGGACAGGGACCGGGGAGCTGTTTTTT
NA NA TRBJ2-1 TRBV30 CAWSSLGGRSYNEQFF TGTGCCTGGAGTTCCTTGGGGGGAAGGTCCTACAATGAGCAGTTCTTC
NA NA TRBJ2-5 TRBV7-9 CASTWGEETQYF TGTGCCAGCACCTGGGGGGAAGAGACCCAGTACTTC
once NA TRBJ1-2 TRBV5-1 CASSLGTENYGYTF TGCGCCAGCAGCTTGGGAACAGAAAACTATGGCTACACCTTC
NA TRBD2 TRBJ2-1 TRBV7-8 CASSLVGGRNEQFF TGTGCCAGCAGCTTAGTTGGCGGGAGAAATGAGCAGTTCTTC
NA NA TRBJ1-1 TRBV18 CASSPLALGEDTEAFF TGTGCCAGCTCACCACTCGCGCTAGGCGAGGACACTGAAGCTTTCTTT
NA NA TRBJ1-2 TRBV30 CAWSGGFGYGYTF TGTGCCTGGAGTGGAGGTTTTGGGTATGGCTACACCTTC
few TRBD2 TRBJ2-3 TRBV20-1 CSASSSGRPRTDTQYF TGCAGTGCTAGCTCTAGCGGGAGGCCTCGCACAGATACGCAGTATTTT
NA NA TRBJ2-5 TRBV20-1 CSGTSQETQYF TGCAGTGGGACTTCCCAAGAGACCCAGTACTTC
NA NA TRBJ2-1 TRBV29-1 CSGRRWDEQFF TGCAGCGGGAGGAGGTGGGATGAGCAGTTCTTC
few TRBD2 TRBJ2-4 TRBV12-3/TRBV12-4 CASSLEASGYRRIQYF TGTGCCAGCAGTTTAGAGGCTAGCGGGTATCGGCGCATTCAGTACTTC
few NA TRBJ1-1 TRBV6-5 CASSYRDLNTEAFF TGTGCCAGCAGTTACAGGGACCTGAACACTGAAGCTTTCTTT
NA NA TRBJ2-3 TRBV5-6 CASSLAGVGTQYF TGTGCCAGCAGCTTGGCTGGGGTCGGAACGCAGTATTTT
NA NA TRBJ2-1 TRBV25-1 CASSEFIRELNEQFF TGTGCCAGCAGTGAATTTATCAGGGAATTGAATGAGCAGTTCTTC
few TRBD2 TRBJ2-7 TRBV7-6 CASSLSGRLSEQYF TGTGCCAGCAGCTTAAGCGGGAGGTTGTCCGAGCAGTACTTC
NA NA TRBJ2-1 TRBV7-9 CASSEGGASSYNEQFF TGTGCCAGCAGCGAAGGAGGAGCCAGCTCCTACAATGAGCAGTTCTTC
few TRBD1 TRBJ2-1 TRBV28 CASIMGQGGYNEQFF TGTGCCAGCATCATGGGACAGGGGGGCTACAATGAGCAGTTCTTC
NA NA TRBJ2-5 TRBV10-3 CAISETGTQYF TGTGCCATCAGTGAGACGGGGACCCAGTACTTC
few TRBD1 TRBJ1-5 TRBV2 CASSEAPGQGGQPQHF TGTGCCAGCAGTGAAGCTCCGGGACAGGGGGGTCAGCCCCAGCATTTT
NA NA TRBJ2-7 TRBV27 CASSHQGYEQYF TGTGCCAGCAGTCACCAGGGCTACGAGCAGTACTTC
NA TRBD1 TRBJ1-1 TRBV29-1 CSAGDSMNTEAFF TGCAGCGCCGGGGACAGCATGAACACTGAAGCTTTCTTT
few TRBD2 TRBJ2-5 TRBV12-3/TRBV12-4 CASLKAGLAGEGETQYF TGTGCCAGCCTCAAGGCGGGACTAGCGGGAGAGGGGGAGACCCAGTACTTC
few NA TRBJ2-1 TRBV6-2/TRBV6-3 CASSYSSVSWVRDIRYNEQFF TGTGCCAGCAGTTACTCGTCAGTGTCGTGGGTAAGGGACATAAGATACAATGAGCAGTTCTTC
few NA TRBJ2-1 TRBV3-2 CASSQFKRKYSYNEQFF TGTGCCAGCAGCCAATTTAAGCGGAAATACTCCTACAATGAGCAGTTCTTC
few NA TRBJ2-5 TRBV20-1 CSARVGRHQETQYF TGCAGTGCTAGAGTTGGGCGGCACCAAGAGACCCAGTACTTC
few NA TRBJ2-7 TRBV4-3 CASSQDSLASYEQYF TGCGCCAGCAGCCAAGATAGTCTAGCTTCCTACGAGCAGTACTTC
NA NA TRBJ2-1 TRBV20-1 CSRGRGWDEQFF TGCAGTAGGGGCAGGGGTTGGGATGAGCAGTTCTTC
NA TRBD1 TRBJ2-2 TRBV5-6 CASSTGQLANTGELFF TGTGCCAGCAGTACGGGACAGCTCGCGAACACCGGGGAGCTGTTTTTT
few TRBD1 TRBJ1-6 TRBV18 CASSRDRGQSPLHF TGTGCCAGCTCCCGGGACAGGGGACAATCACCCCTCCACTTT
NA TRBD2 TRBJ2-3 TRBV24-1 CATAEGGNADTQYF TGTGCCACCGCGGAGGGAGGGAACGCAGATACGCAGTATTTT
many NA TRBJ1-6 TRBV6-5 CASSYSIPRGGFSPLHF TGTGCCAGCAGTTACTCCATCCCGCGAGGGGGTTTTTCACCCCTCCACTTT
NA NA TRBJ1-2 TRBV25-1 CASRDPANYGYTF TGTGCCAGCCGGGACCCAGCTAACTATGGCTACACCTTC
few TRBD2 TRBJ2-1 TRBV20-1 CSARGTSGDSYNEQFF TGCAGTGCTAGGGGGACTAGCGGTGACTCCTACAATGAGCAGTTCTTC
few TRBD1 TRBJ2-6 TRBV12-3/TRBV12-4 CASSHRGAGANVLTF TGTGCCAGCAGTCACAGGGGTGCCGGGGCCAACGTCCTGACTTTC
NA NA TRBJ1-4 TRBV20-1 CSARDALRVRNEKLFF TGCAGTGCTAGAGACGCCCTACGAGTAAGGAATGAAAAACTGTTTTTT